Shown below are 9 T cell receptor beta chains from a single sample sequenced in a study of brain T cells in children with intractable seizures. Sequencing was performed with immunoSEQ multiplex PCR; in TCRdb, only in-frame clones are kept and a portion is missing. The data show about 80,000 clones, under 95% seen once. The specimen was peripheral blood, collected at surgery. The origin of the receptors is a girl aged 2-9 years with Rasmussen encephalitis and intractable seizures.

V usage is TRBV27 and J usage is TRBJ2-1; 11 bases map to TRBD2. The trim removed 2 bases at V and 5 bases at J, leaving 8 bases unmatched. The CDR3 runs 17 residues. Per germline, CDR1 MNHEY and CDR2 SMNVEV (reference sequence). CDR3 DNA sequence: TGTGCCAGCAGTTTAGTCGCCGGGACTAGCGGAAACAATGAGCAGTTCTTC. This translates into CASSLVAGTSGNNEQFF.

The chain carries TRBV30 and TRBJ2-7, with 8 bases that match TRBD1. Germline V lookup: CDR1 GTSNPN, CDR2 SVGIG (reference sequence). The J segment lost 2 bases and the V segment lost 5 bases, leaving 5 bases of the junction unmatched. There are 13 residues in the CDR3. Here the CDR3 reads CAWGGQAAYEQYF. The CDR3 bases are TGTGCCTGGGGGGGACAGGCCGCCTACGAGCAGTACTTC.

This clone is a singleton in its sample. The chain uses TRBV3-1 (or the pseudogene TRBV3-2) and TRBJ2-7; D ambiguous. The CDR3 loop spans 14 amino acids. Looked up from germline, CDR1 is LGHDT and CDR2 is YNNKEL (reference sequence). V lost 5 bases, J lost 4 bases, and 15 bases lay in between. The CDR3 DNA is TGTGCCAGCAGCGATCTGGACGGAGAATACGAGCAGTACTTC. Its translation: CASSDLDGEYEQYF.

The chain employs TRBV3-1 (or the pseudogene TRBV3-2) and TRBJ2-3; 7 bases are a match to TRBD2. The germline V gene has CDR1 LGHDT and CDR2 YNNKEL (reference sequence). There are 17 residues in the CDR3. V gave up 4 bases and J gave up 0 bases; unmatched junction bases: 10. The CDR3 DNA sequence: TGTGCCAGCAGCCGGACTACTCCGGGACTAAGCACAGATACGCAGTATTTT. This codes for CASSRTTPGLSTDTQYF.

The J gene is TRBJ1-5, the V gene TRBV3-1 (or the pseudogene TRBV3-2), with 7 nucleotides matching TRBD1. Germline CDR1 reads LGHDT; CDR2 reads YNNKEL (reference sequence). The CDR3 sequence is 15 residues long. The V segment lost 3 bases and the J segment 0 bases; nucleotides outside the gene matches: 2. The CDR3 reads CASSQAGGSNQPQHF. For the CDR3, the DNA is TGTGCCAGCAGCCAGGCAGGGGGTAGCAATCAGCCCCAGCATTTT.

J is TRBJ1-2 and V is TRBV12-3 or TRBV12-4; TRBD1 is a possible D gene (6 bases). V was trimmed by 3 bases and J by 8 bases, leaving 10 bases between them. This CDR3 spans 12 amino acids. CDR3: CASSFPGEGYTF. CDR3 nucleotide sequence: TGTGCCAGCAGTTTCCCAGGGGAAGGCTACACCTTC.

J is TRBJ2-7 and V is TRBV7-3, with 9 positions matching TRBD1. CDR3 length: 16 residues. J lost 0 bases, V lost 1 base, and 4 bases had no gene match. Germline V gives CDR1 SGHTA, CDR2 FQGTGA. In nucleotides, the CDR3 is TGTGCCAGCAGCTTAAGATGGGACAGGGTCTCCTACGAGCAGTACTTC. This encodes CASSLRWDRVSYEQYF.

The chain is built from TRBV10-1 and TRBJ2-2; D ambiguous. The CDR3 covers 18 residues. The V end was cut by 8 bases, the J end by 0 bases, with 22 bases between. CDR1 and CDR2 from the germline V gene are WNHNN and SYGVQD (reference sequence). DNA for the CDR3: TGCGCCAGCGGCCCCGGGCCACACAGAACCGCGAACACCGGGGAGCTGTTTTTT. It encodes CASGPGPHRTANTGELFF.

The chain carries TRBV21-1 and TRBJ2-7; the table's D gene call, TRBD1, was not cross checked with the DNA. TRBV21-1 is shown as a pseudogene. CDR3 length equals 18 residues. The CDR3 protein is CASSKADLNRVGSYEQYF. The DNA for the CDR3 is TGTGCCAGCAGCAAGGCGGACCTAAACAGGGTAGGATCCTACGAGCAGTACTTC.